This TCR beta chain stems from a study of T cell responses to AZD1222 COVID-19 vaccine (dated by TCRdb to the early 2020s). Turning to the overall study: TCR sequencing covered roughly 230 trial participants: some 210 given two doses of AZD1222 and approximately 25 given two doses of MenACWY control vaccine. Trial participants were enrolled by age into subgroups of 18-55, 56-69 and 70-plus years, and around 150, 29 and 61 TCR-sequenced participants, respectively, were included in these subgroups. Points the paper makes about the study in general: Participants were mostly white British and included more females than males, and it was suggested by the authors that clonal diversity may have been underestimated. Vaccine-associated CD4 TCRs spanned the whole spike protein, with dominant responses in regions 160-218 and 743-854. Because no day 14 peak-response samples were available, the repertoires could be characterized only after the peak T cell response. Only 5 to 7 AZD1222 recipients were SARS-CoV-2 seropositive at baseline, limiting conclusions about previously exposed vaccinees. Epitopes outside the regions mutated in the B.1.351 and B.1.1.7 variants were reportedly recognized by nearly half of the unique spike-specific TCRs. The 56-69-year group was small, and its depth increase did not reach significance, likely because of low power. After two AZD1222 doses, spike-specific TCR breadth and depth were significantly higher than at day 0 and than in MenACWY recipients.

The CDR3 regions of human TCRbeta chains were analyzed by immunosequencing. Per the original workflow: TCRs in the repertoires were matched against a reference library of SARS-CoV-2-specific TCRs that had been generated with the MIRA antigen-specificity platform. Breadth was defined as the fraction of unique TCRs that were SARS-CoV-2-associated, and depth was defined as the fraction of total T cells that were SARS-CoV-2-associated. Using the MIRA data, every spike-specific TCR was mapped to the spike region that the TCR reacted to and assigned to either a CD4 or a CD8 class. Log10-transformed breadth and depth values were compared by one-way ANOVA with Sidak's multiple comparisons tests. TCRdb limited this immuneACCESS table to in-frame rearrangements with V and J called. A share of clones is missing; checked studies link under half to unresolved V genes, and the rest is unexplained. V and J calls and clone size are as listed in that table; D and trimming were resolved from the DNA. Recorded for this sample are 35,000 to 45,000 clones; 80% to 85% of them occurred a single time. More than 15% of the sample is taken by the ten largest.

CDR1 is given as SGHDT and CDR2 as YYEEEE, both from the germline V gene. The CDR3 measures 14 amino acids from cysteine to phenylalanine. Just the 42-base CDR3 DNA is kept, in frame starting at base 1. Cut back by 4 bases and 1 base, the V and J ends lie 11 bases apart. In regard to this clone: Its antigen remains unidentified. Qualities for individual bases were not recorded, and no much larger clone is one base off.

This specimen's time point label, interpreted: about 28 days (+/-7) after the second vaccine dose. AZD1222 recipients with second doses at about 4 weeks or about 12 weeks were pooled, because spike-specific TCR depth and breadth did not differ between schedules. Samples from vaccinated people were obtained from the UK trials COV001 and COV002, which included a single-blind randomized controlled phase 2/3 trial of AZD1222 (ChAdOx1 nCoV-19) in healthy adults. For TCRbeta chain sequencing, PBMC samples were collected from trial participants at day 0 and at day 28 after the second dose. Recombination joined TRBV5-6 with TRBJ1-2; the D region possibly corresponds to TRBD1 (6 bases align). The sequence derives from an adult who received the AZD1222 COVID-19 vaccine. The material sequenced was peripheral blood, taken 28 days after the second AZD1222 dose. The DNA sequence reads TGTGCCAGCAGCGCCTACAGGGATAACTATGGCTACACCTTC. This encodes CASSAYRDNYGYTF.